This T cell receptor (beta chain) appears in the sequencing data of a study of OX40 agonist ivuxolimab in advanced cancers. Overall study context: The mean age was 60 years, ranging from about 23 to 85, with over 70% of participants male.

Germline lookup yields CDR1 SGHTA and CDR2 FQGNSA. V was pared by 3 bases and J by 6 bases, with 4 bases of the junction left unmatched. The CDR3 length is 15 residues. The protocol was immunoSEQ multiplex PCR, while the TCRdb copy is restricted to in-frame clones and leaves out a portion. The sample shows fewer than 45,000 clones, about 79% of them seen only once. The source material was CD4+ or CD8+ T cells sorted from blood, sampled in a trial of the OX40 agonist ivuxolimab. The V call is TRBV7-2, the J call TRBJ1-5; TRBD1 matches at 11 bases. The sequence derives from an adult with an advanced solid tumor such as melanoma, head and neck, liver or kidney cancer. The CDR3 coding sequence is TGTGCCAGCAGCTTGGGGGACAGGGGGAGTCAGCCCCAGCATTTT. It translates to CASSLGDRGSQPQHF.